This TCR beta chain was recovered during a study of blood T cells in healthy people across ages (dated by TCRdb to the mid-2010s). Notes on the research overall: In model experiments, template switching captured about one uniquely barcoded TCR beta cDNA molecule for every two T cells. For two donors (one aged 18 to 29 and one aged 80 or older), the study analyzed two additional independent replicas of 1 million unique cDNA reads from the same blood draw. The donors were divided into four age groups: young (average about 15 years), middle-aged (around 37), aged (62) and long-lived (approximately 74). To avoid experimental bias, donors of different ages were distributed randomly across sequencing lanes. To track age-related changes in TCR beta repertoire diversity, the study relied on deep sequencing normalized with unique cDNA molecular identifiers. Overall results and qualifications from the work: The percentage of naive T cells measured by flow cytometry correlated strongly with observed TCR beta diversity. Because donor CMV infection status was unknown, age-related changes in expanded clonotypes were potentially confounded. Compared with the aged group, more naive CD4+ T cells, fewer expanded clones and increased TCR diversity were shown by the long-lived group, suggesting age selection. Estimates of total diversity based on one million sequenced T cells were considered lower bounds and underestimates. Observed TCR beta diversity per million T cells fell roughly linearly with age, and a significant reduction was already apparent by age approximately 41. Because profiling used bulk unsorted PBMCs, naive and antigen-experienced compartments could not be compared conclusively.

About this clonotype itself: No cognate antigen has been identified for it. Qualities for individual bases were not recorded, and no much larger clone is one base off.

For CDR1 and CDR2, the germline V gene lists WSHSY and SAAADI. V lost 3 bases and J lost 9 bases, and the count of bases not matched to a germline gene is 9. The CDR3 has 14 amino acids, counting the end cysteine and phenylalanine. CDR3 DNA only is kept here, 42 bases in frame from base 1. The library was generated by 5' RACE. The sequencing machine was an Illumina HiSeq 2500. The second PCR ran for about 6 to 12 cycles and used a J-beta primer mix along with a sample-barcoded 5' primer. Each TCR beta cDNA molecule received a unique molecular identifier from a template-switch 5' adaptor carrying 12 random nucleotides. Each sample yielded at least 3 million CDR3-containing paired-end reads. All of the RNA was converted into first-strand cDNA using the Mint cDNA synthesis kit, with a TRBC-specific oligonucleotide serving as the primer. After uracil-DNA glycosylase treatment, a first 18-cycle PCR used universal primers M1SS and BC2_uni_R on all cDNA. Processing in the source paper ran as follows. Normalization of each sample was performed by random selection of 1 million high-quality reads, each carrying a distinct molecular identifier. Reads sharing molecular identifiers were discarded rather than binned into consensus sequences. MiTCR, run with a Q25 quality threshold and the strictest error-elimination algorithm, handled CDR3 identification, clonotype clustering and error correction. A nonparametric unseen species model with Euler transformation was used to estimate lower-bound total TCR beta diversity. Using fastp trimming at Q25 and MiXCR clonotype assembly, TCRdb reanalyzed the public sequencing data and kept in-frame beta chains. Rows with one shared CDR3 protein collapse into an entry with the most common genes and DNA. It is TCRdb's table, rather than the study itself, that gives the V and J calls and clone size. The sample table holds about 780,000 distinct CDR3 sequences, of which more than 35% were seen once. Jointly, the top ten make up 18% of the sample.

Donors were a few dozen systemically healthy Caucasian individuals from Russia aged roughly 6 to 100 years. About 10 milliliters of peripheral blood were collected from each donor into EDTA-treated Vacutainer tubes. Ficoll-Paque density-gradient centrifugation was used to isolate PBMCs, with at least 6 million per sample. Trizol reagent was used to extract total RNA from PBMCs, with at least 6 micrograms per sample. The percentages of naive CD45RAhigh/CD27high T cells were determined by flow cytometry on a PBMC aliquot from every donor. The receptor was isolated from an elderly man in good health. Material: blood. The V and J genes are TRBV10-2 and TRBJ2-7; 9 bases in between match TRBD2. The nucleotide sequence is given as TGCGCCAGCAGTGATAGGCTAGCGGGACCCGGGCAGTACTTC. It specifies CASSDRLAGPGQYF.